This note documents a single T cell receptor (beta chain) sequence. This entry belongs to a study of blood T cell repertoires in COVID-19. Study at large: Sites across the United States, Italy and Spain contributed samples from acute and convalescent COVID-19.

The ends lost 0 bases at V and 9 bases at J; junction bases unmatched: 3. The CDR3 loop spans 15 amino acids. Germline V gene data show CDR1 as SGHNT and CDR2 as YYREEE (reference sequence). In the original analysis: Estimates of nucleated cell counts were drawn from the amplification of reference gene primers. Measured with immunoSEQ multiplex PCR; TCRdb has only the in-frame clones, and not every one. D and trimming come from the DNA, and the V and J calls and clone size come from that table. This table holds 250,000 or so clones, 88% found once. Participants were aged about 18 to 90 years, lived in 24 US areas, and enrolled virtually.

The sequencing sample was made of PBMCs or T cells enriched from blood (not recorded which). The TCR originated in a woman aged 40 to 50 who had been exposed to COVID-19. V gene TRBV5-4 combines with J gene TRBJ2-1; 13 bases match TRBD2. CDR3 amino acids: CASSLGTSGSTEQFF. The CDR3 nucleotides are TGTGCCAGCAGCTTGGGGACTAGCGGGAGTACTGAGCAGTTCTTC. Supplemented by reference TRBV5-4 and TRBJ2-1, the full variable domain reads ETGVTQSPTHLIKTRGQQVTLRCSSQSGHNTVSWYQQALGQGPQFIFQYYREEENGRGNFPPRFSGLQFPNYSSELNVNALELDDSALYLCASSLGTSGSTEQFFGPGTRLTVL.